Given below is one TCR beta chain in context. The data are from a study of T cells in localized non-small cell lung cancer. Here immunoSEQ multiplex PCR was the method, and the copy in TCRdb shows in-frame clones only, minus some. The sample yields around 43,000 clones, around nine tenths seen once. CDR1 is MNHEY and CDR2 is SVGAGI in the germline V gene. Trimming left V 2 bases short and J 1 base short, with 11 bases between. The CDR3 sequence is 16 residues long. The sample consisted of peripheral blood, taken before any cancer treatment. The sequence came from a man aged 18 to 49 with stage I lung adenocarcinoma. The chain is built from TRBV6-5 and TRBJ2-2, with D perhaps TRBD1 (6 bases). The DNA of the CDR3 is TGTGCCAGCAGTTACAGGCAGGGGAGGAACACCGGGGAGCTGTTTTTT. Residues: CASSYRQGRNTGELFF.